The rows below give T cell receptor beta chains drawn from one sample of a study of identical twins. TCRdb analysed the 5' RACE reads with MiXCR anew, one entry per CDR3 protein. The sample holds 650,000 to 800,000 distinct CDR3 sequences, roughly 8% seen once. These data also featured in a second study, about yellow fever vaccine responses in identical twins.

The sample taken for sequencing was PBMCs. These receptor sequences come from a woman aged 18-35 years in good health. Each CDR3 is given with its conserved first and last residue. The order of the fields is CDR3 length, J gene, V gene, D gene, clone size, CDR3 DNA, CDR3 protein. D genes are given only for firm matches. Part of the rows lack a size; the others show once, few, many or a class for expanded clones.

length: 14
J: TRBJ1-1
V: TRBV3-1
D: NA
size: few
DNA: TGTGCCAGCAGTCGGTCCAATGAGGGAACTGAAGCTTTCTTT
CDR3: CASSRSNEGTEAFF

length: 16
J: TRBJ2-6
V: TRBV28
D: NA
size: many
DNA: TGTGCCAGCAACCAATTCAGGGGATCTGGGGCCAACGTCCTGACTTTC
CDR3: CASNQFRGSGANVLTF

length: 19
J: TRBJ2-7
V: TRBV20-1
D: NA
size: few
DNA: TGCAGTGCTAGGGGGATAGACAGGGGCCGACTAGCGGACTCCTACGAGCAGTACTTC
CDR3: CSARGIDRGRLADSYEQYF

length: 16
J: TRBJ2-1
V: TRBV20-1
D: TRBD2
size: many
DNA: TGCAGTGCTAGCCTCAGGGTAGCGGGCCAATACAATGAGCAGTTCTTC
CDR3: CSASLRVAGQYNEQFF

length: 16
J: TRBJ2-7
V: TRBV29-1
D: TRBD1
size: many
DNA: TGCAGCGTTGAAAACCTCCCGGGACAGGGTTCCTACGAGCAGTACTTC
CDR3: CSVENLPGQGSYEQYF

length: 15
J: TRBJ2-5
V: TRBV5-1
D: NA
size: few
DNA: TGCGCCAGCAGCTTGTCACTAGCTGTGGGGGAGACCCAGTACTTC
CDR3: CASSLSLAVGETQYF

length: 14
J: TRBJ2-1
V: TRBV20-1
D: NA
size: few
DNA: TGCAGTGCTAGAGAGGTGGATTTCTACAATGAGCAGTTCTTC
CDR3: CSAREVDFYNEQFF

length: 18
J: TRBJ2-3
V: TRBV11-1
D: TRBD2
size: NA
DNA: TGTGCCAGCAGCGATCTAGCGGGGGGGCCTCAGAGCACAGATACGCAGTATTTT
CDR3: CASSDLAGGPQSTDTQYF

length: 14
J: TRBJ1-2
V: TRBV4-3
D: NA
size: few
DNA: TGCGCCAGCAGCCAAGCCCTCAGGGGTGCTGGCTACACCTTC
CDR3: CASSQALRGAGYTF

length: 11
J: TRBJ2-1
V: TRBV30
D: TRBD1
size: NA
DNA: TGTGCCTGGAGACAGGGGAGTGAGCAGTTCTTC
CDR3: CAWRQGSEQFF

length: 14
J: TRBJ2-1
V: TRBV6-1
D: TRBD2
size: NA
DNA: TGTGCCAGCAACAAGCGGGAGCACTTCAATGAGCAGTTCTTC
CDR3: CASNKREHFNEQFF

length: 14
J: TRBJ2-5
V: TRBV20-1
D: TRBD2
size: few
DNA: TGCAGTGCTACACTAGCGGGGGTTAGAGAGACCCAGTACTTC
CDR3: CSATLAGVRETQYF

length: 14
J: TRBJ2-3
V: TRBV3-1
D: TRBD2
size: few
DNA: TGTGCCAGCAGTTCAGCGGGGGGGTATGGTACGCAGTATTTT
CDR3: CASSSAGGYGTQYF

length: 15
J: TRBJ2-5
V: TRBV28
D: NA
size: many
DNA: TGTGCCAGCAGTCCTCGGACGGTAGTCCAAGAGACCCAGTACTTC
CDR3: CASSPRTVVQETQYF

length: 15
J: TRBJ2-1
V: TRBV10-3
D: TRBD1
size: many
DNA: TGTGCCATCAGCGAGGGGGACAGTACCTACAATGAGCAGTTCTTC
CDR3: CAISEGDSTYNEQFF

length: 16
J: TRBJ1-5
V: TRBV7-8
D: NA
size: NA
DNA: TGTGCCAGCAGCTTAGCCCTGACAAGGGTGGATCAGCCCCAGCATTTT
CDR3: CASSLALTRVDQPQHF

length: 13
J: TRBJ2-7
V: TRBV29-1
D: NA
size: many
DNA: TGCAGCGTTGGTGAAGTCAGGGTAGACGAGCAGTACTTC
CDR3: CSVGEVRVDEQYF

length: 16
J: TRBJ2-5
V: TRBV7-9
D: NA
size: few
DNA: TGTGCCAGCAGCCAACTCAGTGGGGGGCCGGCGTGGACCCAGTACTTC
CDR3: CASSQLSGGPAWTQYF

length: 18
J: TRBJ2-5
V: TRBV3-1
D: NA
size: few
DNA: TGTGCCAGCAGCCAACGTGGGCCTAGCGCCAGGTACCAAGAGACCCAGTACTTC
CDR3: CASSQRGPSARYQETQYF

length: 13
J: TRBJ1-1
V: TRBV12-3/TRBV12-4
D: NA
size: many
DNA: TGTGCCAGCACCCAGACAGTGAACACTGAAGCTTTCTTT
CDR3: CASTQTVNTEAFF

length: 16
J: TRBJ2-2
V: TRBV5-1
D: TRBD1
size: many
DNA: TGCGCCAGCAGCCCCCGGGACAGGGTAATTGACGGGGAGCTGTTTTTT
CDR3: CASSPRDRVIDGELFF

length: 13
J: TRBJ2-3
V: TRBV6-1
D: NA
size: many
DNA: TGTGCCAGCAAAAAGACTAGCACAGATACGCAGTATTTT
CDR3: CASKKTSTDTQYF

length: 14
J: TRBJ1-5
V: TRBV7-9
D: NA
size: few
DNA: TGTGCCAGCAGCTTAGACACAGGGTATCAGCCCCAGCATTTT
CDR3: CASSLDTGYQPQHF

length: 17
J: TRBJ2-6
V: TRBV5-6
D: TRBD1
size: few
DNA: TGTGCCAGCAGCTCCTTGACAGGGGGCTTAGGGGCCAACGTCCTGACTTTC
CDR3: CASSSLTGGLGANVLTF

length: 14
J: TRBJ1-5
V: TRBV3-1
D: TRBD1
size: many
DNA: TGTGCCAGCAGCCCAGGACAGGGATATCAGCCCCAGCATTTT
CDR3: CASSPGQGYQPQHF

length: 13
J: TRBJ2-7
V: TRBV10-3
D: NA
size: many
DNA: TGTGCCATCACTGCTGGACAGCCTGACGAGCAGTACTTC
CDR3: CAITAGQPDEQYF

length: 15
J: TRBJ2-3
V: TRBV3-1
D: TRBD1
size: NA
DNA: TGTGCCAGCAGCTTACGACAGGGTTACACAGATACGCAGTATTTT
CDR3: CASSLRQGYTDTQYF

length: 13
J: TRBJ2-2
V: TRBV9
D: NA
size: NA
DNA: TGTGCCAGCAGCGTAAGTCTCACCGGGGAGCTGTTTTTT
CDR3: CASSVSLTGELFF

length: 13
J: TRBJ2-3
V: TRBV6-6
D: NA
size: NA
DNA: TGTGCCAGCAGCCCACGTCCCCCGGATACGCAGTATTTT
CDR3: CASSPRPPDTQYF

length: 18
J: TRBJ2-3
V: TRBV6-4
D: NA
size: many
DNA: TGTGCCAGCAGTCCCTCGGACTCCGGGGCAGAAGTCACAGATACGCAGTATTTT
CDR3: CASSPSDSGAEVTDTQYF

length: 15
J: TRBJ2-1
V: TRBV28
D: NA
size: few
DNA: TGTGCCAGCAGTCTCCCAGGAATGACGGTTAATGAGCAGTTCTTC
CDR3: CASSLPGMTVNEQFF

length: 15
J: TRBJ2-7
V: TRBV20-1
D: TRBD1
size: NA
DNA: TGCAGTGCCGCAAGACAGGGATCCGGAGCTTCAGGGCAGTACTTC
CDR3: CSAARQGSGASGQYF

length: 14
J: TRBJ2-2
V: TRBV7-6
D: TRBD1
size: NA
DNA: TGTGCCACCGATGGACAGGGATTAACCGGGGAGCTGTTTTTT
CDR3: CATDGQGLTGELFF

length: 15
J: TRBJ2-3
V: TRBV10-2
D: NA
size: NA
DNA: TGCGCCAGCAGTGAGTCATGGGGGATTTCAGATACGCAGTATTTT
CDR3: CASSESWGISDTQYF

length: 14
J: TRBJ2-5
V: TRBV5-1
D: NA
size: NA
DNA: TGCGCCAGCAGCACCGGGACTTTAGGAGAGACCCAGTACTTC
CDR3: CASSTGTLGETQYF

length: 15
J: TRBJ2-3
V: TRBV27
D: NA
size: NA
DNA: TGTGCCAGCACCACCGGGACTCTACCTACAGATACGCAGTATTTT
CDR3: CASTTGTLPTDTQYF

length: 15
J: TRBJ2-5
V: TRBV5-1
D: NA
size: NA
DNA: TGCGCCAGCAGCTTCAACGATGGGTTTGTAGAGACCCAGTACTTC
CDR3: CASSFNDGFVETQYF

length: 16
J: TRBJ2-1
V: TRBV20-1
D: TRBD2
size: few
DNA: TGCAGTGCTAGAAAAGCGACTAGCGTCTCCTACAATGAGCAGTTCTTC
CDR3: CSARKATSVSYNEQFF

length: 15
J: TRBJ2-1
V: TRBV7-8
D: TRBD1
size: many
DNA: TGTGCCAGCAGCCTAGGACAGGAATTCTACAATGAGCAGTTCTTC
CDR3: CASSLGQEFYNEQFF

length: 15
J: TRBJ2-7
V: TRBV20-1
D: NA
size: NA
DNA: TGCAGTGCTAGGTCCCCGAGGACAGCGTCCTACGAGCAGTACTTC
CDR3: CSARSPRTASYEQYF

length: 13
J: TRBJ2-5
V: TRBV25-1
D: NA
size: many
DNA: TGTGCCAGCAGTGAATTTGGGGGGGAGACCCAGTACTTC
CDR3: CASSEFGGETQYF

length: 14
J: TRBJ1-2
V: TRBV5-6
D: NA
size: few
DNA: TGTGCCAGCAGCGGCAATAACTGGGCGCAGGGCTACACCTTC
CDR3: CASSGNNWAQGYTF

length: 16
J: TRBJ2-1
V: TRBV28
D: TRBD1
size: NA
DNA: TGTGCCAGCAGTAACGCAGGGGGCAGTTCCTACAATGAGCAGTTCTTC
CDR3: CASSNAGGSSYNEQFF

length: 19
J: TRBJ2-6
V: TRBV4-3
D: NA
size: few
DNA: TGCGCCAGCAGCCAAGATCCGGCCTTAGGGAACTCTGGGGCCAACGTCCTGACTTTC
CDR3: CASSQDPALGNSGANVLTF

length: 16
J: TRBJ1-1
V: TRBV7-2
D: NA
size: few
DNA: TGTGCCAGCAGCCCGAGAGGGGAGGGTTCGAACACTGAAGCTTTCTTT
CDR3: CASSPRGEGSNTEAFF

length: 15
J: TRBJ2-7
V: TRBV27
D: TRBD2
size: few
DNA: TGTGCCAGCAGTTTCGGACTAGCGGGAGTAGGCGAGCAGTACTTC
CDR3: CASSFGLAGVGEQYF

length: 14
J: TRBJ2-1
V: TRBV3-1
D: TRBD2
size: many
DNA: TGTGCCAGCAGCCCGGGACTAGCGGGGGGAAAGCAGTTCTTC
CDR3: CASSPGLAGGKQFF

length: 16
J: TRBJ2-2
V: TRBV7-9
D: TRBD2
size: many
DNA: TGTGCCAGCAGCGAAAGGCTAGCGGGACACACCGGGGAGCTGTTTTTT
CDR3: CASSERLAGHTGELFF

length: 18
J: TRBJ2-1
V: TRBV6-1
D: TRBD1
size: NA
DNA: TGTGCCAGCAGTGATCTCCGTCGTTCGGGACAGGGCCAGCATGAGCAGTTCTTC
CDR3: CASSDLRRSGQGQHEQFF

length: 15
J: TRBJ1-5
V: TRBV6-4
D: NA
size: few
DNA: TGTGCCAGCAGTGAAATTTGGGGGGCGAATCAGCCCCAGCATTTT
CDR3: CASSEIWGANQPQHF

length: 16
J: TRBJ2-7
V: TRBV15
D: TRBD1
size: few
DNA: TGTGCCACCAGCAGAGAACCACAGGGGTTCTCCTACGAGCAGTACTTC
CDR3: CATSREPQGFSYEQYF

length: 13
J: TRBJ2-2
V: TRBV7-2
D: NA
size: once
DNA: TGTGCCAGCAGACAGCAAAACACCGGGGAGCTGTTTTTT
CDR3: CASRQQNTGELFF